This TCR beta chain emerged from a study of shared clonotypes between healthy human individuals. Profiling relied on immunoSEQ multiplex PCR, and the TCRdb table lists in-frame clones only, not all of them. The sample lists about half a million clones; 70% to 80% were seen once. Sequencing was performed on PBMCs. The sequence was collected from a woman aged 40 to 55 in good health. Some clones in this sample may be carry-over from other donors' samples.

CDR3 coding DNA: TGTGCCAGTAGTATGGCCCGGACTAGGACCACAGATACGCAGTATTTT. Protein: CASSMARTRTTDTQYF. This chain connects TRBV19 to TRBJ2-3, with 7 nucleotides matching TRBD2. CDR1 is LNHDA, CDR2 SQIVND, per germline (reference sequence). Trimming took 3 bases from V and 2 from J; bases not matched to a gene: 8. This CDR3 has 16 residues.